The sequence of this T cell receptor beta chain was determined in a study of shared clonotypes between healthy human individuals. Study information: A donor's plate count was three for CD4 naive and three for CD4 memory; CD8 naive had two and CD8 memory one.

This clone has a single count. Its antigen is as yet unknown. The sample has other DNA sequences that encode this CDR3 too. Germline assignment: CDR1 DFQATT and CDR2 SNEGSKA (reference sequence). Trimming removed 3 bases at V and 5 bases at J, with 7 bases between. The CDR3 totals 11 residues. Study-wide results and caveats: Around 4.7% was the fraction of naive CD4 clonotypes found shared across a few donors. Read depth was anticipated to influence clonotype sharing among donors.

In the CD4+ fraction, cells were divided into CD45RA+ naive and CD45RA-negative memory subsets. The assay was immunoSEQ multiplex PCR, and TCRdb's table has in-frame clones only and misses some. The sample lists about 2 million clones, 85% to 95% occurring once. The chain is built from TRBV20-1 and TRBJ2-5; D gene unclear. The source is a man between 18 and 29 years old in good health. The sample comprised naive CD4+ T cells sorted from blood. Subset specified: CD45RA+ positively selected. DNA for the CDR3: TGCAGTGCTAGTTTGAGGGAGACCCAGTACTTC. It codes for CSASLRETQYF.